A single sample is the source of the 14 T cell receptor beta chains below, sequenced in a study of T cells in Graves' hyperthyroidism and ophthalmopathy. Amplified TCR beta CDR3 regions derived from RNA transcripts. When the TCR CDR3 underwent first-round RT-PCR, the HTBI primer set was used. TCRdb redid the calling of the multiplex PCR reads with MiXCR, one entry per CDR3 protein. The sample lists 730,000 or so distinct CDR3 sequences, approximately 19% occurring once. The sequencing sample was made of blood. The origin of the receptors is a woman in her fifties or sixties with Graves' hyperthyroidism that later progressed to Graves' ophthalmopathy.

This chain connects TRBV14 to TRBJ2-7; unclear D gene. V lost 0 bases, J lost 5 bases, and 2 bases lay in between. The CDR3 totals 11 residues. Germline assignment: CDR1 SGHDN and CDR2 FVKESK. The CDR3 reads CASSQENEQYF. The CDR3 DNA reads as TGTGCCAGCAGCCAAGAGAACGAGCAGTACTTC.

This clonotype was detected a few times. The CDR3 reads CASSQAPLVPDTQYF. As DNA, the CDR3 is TGCGCCAGCAGCCAAGCCCCACTAGTTCCAGATACGCAGTATTTT. The rearrangement joins TRBV4-1 to TRBJ2-3, with D tentatively TRBD2 (5 bases). CDR1 MGHRA and CDR2 YSYEKL come from the germline V gene. The CDR3 covers 15 residues. Trimming pared 1 base from V and 4 bases from J, leaving 12 bases between.

This chain joins TRBV18 and TRBJ2-1; 7 bases align to TRBD2. V lost 4 bases and J lost 2; bases outside the gene matches: 14. The CDR3 loop spans 18 amino acids. Germline lookup yields CDR1 KGHSH and CDR2 LQKENI. The DNA for the CDR3 is TGTGCCAGCTCACGAACAGAGCGGGGCGGGGATCCCTACAATGAGCAGTTCTTC. Translation gives CASSRTERGGDPYNEQFF.

This clonotype was seen a few times. The chain carries TRBV6-1 and TRBJ1-2; no definite D call. Germline CDR1 MNHNS, CDR2 SASEGT. Trimming took 7 bases from V and 8 from J, leaving 14 bases between them. The CDR3 is 12 residues long. The CDR3 protein is CASTPTTSGYTF. The CDR3 bases are TGTGCCAGCACTCCGACTACTAGCGGCTACACCTTC.

This clonotype was recorded at least ten times. This chain connects TRBV6-1 to TRBJ1-1; 11 bases map to TRBD1. Germline-derived CDR1 and CDR2 are MNHNS and SASEGT. The V gene end was trimmed by 6 bases and the J gene end by 4 bases; junction bases not matched to a gene: 13. This CDR3 is built from 17 residues. The CDR3 loop is CASSPQGQGAFVTEAFF. The CDR3, as DNA: TGTGCCAGCAGCCCGCAAGGACAGGGGGCGTTTGTCACTGAAGCTTTCTTT.

The table lists this clonotype with many counts. The V and J genes are TRBV12-3 or TRBV12-4 and TRBJ1-1; unclear D gene. The CDR3 covers 15 residues. With 2 bases removed from V and 1 base from J, the gap between germline ends came to 11 bases. CDR3 amino acids: CASSLWGGGNTEAFF. The CDR3 coding sequence is TGTGCCAGCAGTTTATGGGGTGGCGGGAACACTGAAGCTTTCTTT.

This clonotype was seen ten or more times. The chain links TRBV3-1 to TRBJ1-5, with a possible D match to TRBD1 (5 bases). Germline values: CDR1 LGHDT, CDR2 YNNKEL (reference sequence). The V gene lost 1 base and the J gene lost 3 bases, with 10 bases spanning the gap. This CDR3 comprises 15 residues. Written as DNA, the CDR3 is TGTGCCAGCAGCCAAGGGGGACTCTACAATCAGCCCCAGCATTTT. Amino acids: CASSQGGLYNQPQHF.

In its sample, this clonotype was seen a few times. The junction departs from germline at one end; a sequencing error may be responsible. The chain has TRBV5-4 and TRBJ1-1; D call uncertain. CDR1 and CDR2 from the germline V gene are SGHNT and YYREEE (reference sequence). This CDR3 has 15 amino acids. CDR3 sequence reads: CASSQSRGGNTEAFF. In DNA form, the CDR3 reads TGCGCCAGCAGCCAATCCCGGGGAGGTAACACTGAAGCTTTCTTT.

Many counts were recorded for this clonotype. The J gene is TRBJ1-6, the V gene TRBV5-1; D call uncertain. This CDR3 has 16 amino acids. The germline gives CDR1 SGHRS, CDR2 YFSETQ. Trimming shortened V by 0 bases and J by 7 bases, and 14 bases separated the two germline ends. CDR3 in amino acids: CASSLDVGGVNSPLHF. The DNA of the CDR3 is TGCGCCAGCAGCTTGGACGTTGGAGGAGTGAATTCACCCCTCCACTTT.

V usage is TRBV5-6 and J usage is TRBJ2-3, with TRBD1 as a possible D gene (5 bases). This CDR3 comprises 11 residues. V shed 3 bases and J shed 10 bases, with 9 bases lying between them. The germline CDR1 and CDR2 sequences are SGHDT and YYEEEE. CDR3 nucleotide sequence: TGTGCCAGCAGCTACCAAGGGGCGCAGTATTTT. Translating gives CASSYQGAQYF.

This clonotype was seen many times. This chain joins TRBV11-2 and TRBJ2-7; D not resolved. CDR1 is SGHAT, CDR2 FQNNGV, per germline. CDR3 length: 12 amino acids. V gave up 2 bases and J gave up 6 bases, with 8 bases separating them. CDR3 sequence (DNA): TGTGCCAGCAGCTTAATTAATTCCGAGCAGTACTTC. It translates to CASSLINSEQYF.

V usage is TRBV20-1 and J usage is TRBJ2-3; D is possibly TRBD1 (5 bases). Trimming removed 5 bases at V and 6 bases at J, with 12 bases between. CDR3 length: 12 amino acids. The germline V gene encodes CDR1 DFQATT and CDR2 SNEGSKA (reference sequence). This CDR3 reads CSAPRVGDTQYF. DNA for the CDR3: TGCAGTGCTCCCAGGGTAGGGGATACGCAGTATTTT.

CDR3: CASGKGFGNQPQHF. Here the CDR3 DNA reads TGTGCCAGCGGGAAGGGATTTGGCAATCAGCCCCAGCATTTT. The rearrangement links TRBV6-2 or TRBV6-3 to TRBJ1-5; D gene ambiguous. The CDR3 has 14 residues. Germline loops: CDR1 MNHEY, CDR2 SVGEGT. The V and J ends lost 8 bases and 2 bases respectively, with 13 bases between them.

In its sample, this clonotype was seen many times. In DNA, the CDR3 is TGTGCCAGCAGCCAAATGGTGCAACGGAACCCGAACACTGAAGCTTTCTTT. Residues: CASSQMVQRNPNTEAFF. This rearrangement joins TRBV3-1 to TRBJ1-1; D ambiguous. Germline V lookup: CDR1 LGHDT, CDR2 YNNKEL (reference sequence). V was shortened by 2 bases and J by 1 base, with 17 bases between the two germline ends. The CDR3 runs to 17 residues.